This is a list of T cell receptor beta chains from one sample in a study of blood T cells in healthy people across ages. TCRdb analysed the 5' RACE reads with MiXCR anew, one entry per CDR3 protein. The top ten hold roughly 24% of the sample, which has around 2 million distinct CDR3 sequences, roughly two fifths seen once. Sequencing used blood. The receptor set was obtained from a human donor in good health. Both conserved end residues are part of each CDR3. A D gene is named only where the DNA matches it firmly. Part of the rows lack a size; the others show once, few, many or a class for expanded clones.

d_call | j_call | clone_size | v_call | cdr3_length | cdr3_aa | cdr3_nt
NA | TRBJ2-1 | NA | TRBV6-5 | 12 | CASTGAHNGQFF | TGTGCCAGCACCGGGGCCCACAATGGGCAGTTCTTC
NA | TRBJ2-1 | NA | TRBV5-4 | 18 | CASSLVQDWGGPSNGQFF | TGTGCCAGCAGCTTGGTACAGGATTGGGGGGGCCCCTCCAATGGGCAGTTCTTC
NA | TRBJ1-2 | NA | TRBV29-1 | 11 | CGAGSNYGYTF | TGCGGCGCCGGGAGTAACTATGGCTACACCTTC
TRBD2 | TRBJ2-5 | NA | TRBV7-9 | 18 | CASSLLGDGTSGQETQYF | TGTGCCAGCAGCTTACTAGGCGATGGGACTAGCGGACAAGAGACCCAGTACTTC
TRBD1 | TRBJ2-5 | once | TRBV6-5 | 15 | CASSNTGATGETQYF | TGTGCCAGCAGTAATACAGGGGCGACGGGGGAGACCCAGTACTTC
NA | TRBJ2-3 | few | TRBV20-1 | 15 | CSARNFKSSTDTQYF | TGCAGTGCTAGGAATTTCAAATCTAGCACAGATACGCAGTATTTT
NA | TRBJ2-7 | few | TRBV20-1 | 13 | CSAEGGSGYEQYF | TGCAGTGCGGAGGGGGGGAGCGGGTACGAGCAGTACTTC
NA | TRBJ2-7 | many | TRBV6-2/TRBV6-3 | 14 | CASSYLGRENEQYF | TGTGCCAGCAGTTACCTTGGCAGGGAGAACGAGCAGTACTTC
NA | TRBJ2-4 | NA | TRBV29-1 | 11 | CSVLEKNIQYF | TGCAGCGTTTTAGAGAAAAACATTCAGTACTTC
TRBD2 | TRBJ2-3 | few | TRBV7-3 | 17 | CASSAHSGGITTDTQYF | TGTGCCAGCAGCGCCCATAGCGGGGGGATTACCACAGATACGCAGTATTTT
NA | TRBJ2-3 | many | TRBV15 | 17 | CATSRDIRTVVPDTQYF | TGTGCCACCAGCAGAGATATAAGGACAGTAGTCCCAGATACGCAGTATTTT
TRBD1 | TRBJ2-7 | NA | TRBV6-5 | 15 | CASSTPGQLTGEQYF | TGTGCCAGCAGTACTCCGGGACAGCTTACGGGCGAGCAGTACTTC
NA | TRBJ1-5 | once | TRBV6-6 | 16 | CASSPLQGIGNQPQHF | TGTGCCAGCAGCCCATTACAGGGAATCGGCAATCAGCCCCAGCATTTT